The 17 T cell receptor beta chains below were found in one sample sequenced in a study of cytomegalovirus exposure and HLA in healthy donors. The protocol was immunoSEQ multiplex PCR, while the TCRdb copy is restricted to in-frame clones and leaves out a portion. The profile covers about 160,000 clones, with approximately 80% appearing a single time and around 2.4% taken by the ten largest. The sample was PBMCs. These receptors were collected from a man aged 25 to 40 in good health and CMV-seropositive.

CDR3 residues: CASSMTDRHYGYTF. The DNA for the CDR3 is TGTGCCAGTAGTATGACCGACAGACACTATGGCTACACCTTC. The rearrangement joins TRBV19 to TRBJ1-2; D is possibly TRBD1 (5 bases). CDR1 and CDR2 (germline): LNHDA, SQIVND (reference sequence). CDR3 length equals 14 residues. Trimming removed 3 bases at V and 3 bases at J, with 11 bases between.

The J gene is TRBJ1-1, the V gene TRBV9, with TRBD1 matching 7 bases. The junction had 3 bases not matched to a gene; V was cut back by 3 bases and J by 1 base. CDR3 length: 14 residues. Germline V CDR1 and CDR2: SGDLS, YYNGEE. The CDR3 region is CASSAGTANTEAFF. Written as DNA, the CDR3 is TGTGCCAGCAGCGCCGGGACAGCGAACACTGAAGCTTTCTTT.

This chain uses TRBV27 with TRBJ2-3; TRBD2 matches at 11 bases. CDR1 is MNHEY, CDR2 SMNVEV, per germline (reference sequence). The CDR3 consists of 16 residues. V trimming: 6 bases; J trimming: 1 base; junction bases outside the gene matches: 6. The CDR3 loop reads CASSYSGGAGTDTQYF. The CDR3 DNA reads TGTGCCAGCAGCTATAGCGGGGGGGCGGGCACAGATACGCAGTATTTT.

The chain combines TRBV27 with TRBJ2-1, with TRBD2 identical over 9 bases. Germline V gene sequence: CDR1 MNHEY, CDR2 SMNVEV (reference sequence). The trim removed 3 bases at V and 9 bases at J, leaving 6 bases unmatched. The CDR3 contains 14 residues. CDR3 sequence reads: CASSFGGGAVEQFF. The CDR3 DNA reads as TGTGCCAGCAGTTTCGGCGGGGGGGCGGTTGAGCAGTTCTTC.

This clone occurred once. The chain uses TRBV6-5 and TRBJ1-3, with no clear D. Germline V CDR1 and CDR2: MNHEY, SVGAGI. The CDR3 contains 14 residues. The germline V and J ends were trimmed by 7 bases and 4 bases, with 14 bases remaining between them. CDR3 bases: TGTGCCAGCAAAAACCCACGAGAGGGAAACACCATATATTTT. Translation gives CASKNPREGNTIYF.

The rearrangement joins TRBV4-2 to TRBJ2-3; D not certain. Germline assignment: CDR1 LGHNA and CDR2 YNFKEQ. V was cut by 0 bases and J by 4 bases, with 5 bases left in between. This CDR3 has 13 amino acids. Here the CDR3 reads CASSQDLADTQYF. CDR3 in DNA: TGTGCCAGCAGCCAAGATCTCGCAGATACGCAGTATTTT.

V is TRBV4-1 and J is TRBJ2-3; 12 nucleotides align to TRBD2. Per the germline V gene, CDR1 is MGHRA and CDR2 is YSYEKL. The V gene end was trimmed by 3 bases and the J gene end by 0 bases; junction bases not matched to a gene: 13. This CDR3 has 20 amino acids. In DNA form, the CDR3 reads TGCGCCAGCAGCCACCCCGGGACTAGCGGGCTGGTCCCTAGCACAGATACGCAGTATTTT. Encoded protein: CASSHPGTSGLVPSTDTQYF.

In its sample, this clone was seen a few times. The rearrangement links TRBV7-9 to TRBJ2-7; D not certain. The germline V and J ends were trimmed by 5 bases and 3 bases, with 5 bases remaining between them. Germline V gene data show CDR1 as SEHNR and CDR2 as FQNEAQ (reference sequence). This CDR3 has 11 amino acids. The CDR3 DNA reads TGTGCCAGCAGCACCTACTACGAGCAGTACTTC. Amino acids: CASSTYYEQYF.

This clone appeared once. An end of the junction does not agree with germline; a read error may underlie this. CDR3 coding DNA: TGTGCTAGCAGCCTCGGACTAGCGGGGGGTCAAGATACGCAGTATTTT. Amino acids: CASSLGLAGGQDTQYF. The chain couples TRBV7-7 to TRBJ2-3; TRBD2 matches 14 bases. The CDR3 spans 16 residues. Germline CDR1 is SSHAT and CDR2 is FNYEAQ (reference sequence).

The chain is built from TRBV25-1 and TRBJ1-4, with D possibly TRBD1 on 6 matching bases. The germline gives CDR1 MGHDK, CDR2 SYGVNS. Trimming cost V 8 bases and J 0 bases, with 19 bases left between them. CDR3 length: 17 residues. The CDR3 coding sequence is TGTGCCAGCGCCCTCGGACAGAAACCCACAACTAATGAAAAACTGTTTTTT. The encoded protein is CASALGQKPTTNEKLFF. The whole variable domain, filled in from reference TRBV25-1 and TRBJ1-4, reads EADIYQTPRYLVIGTGKKITLECSQTMGHDKMYWYQQDPGMELHLIHYSYGVNSTEKGDLSSESTVSRIRTEHFPLTLESARPSHTSQYLCASALGQKPTTNEKLFFGSGTQLSVL.

CDR3 loop: CAWSVRGPSGNTIYF. The CDR3 region has the DNA TGTGCCTGGAGTGTCAGGGGGCCGTCTGGAAACACCATATATTTT. The genes are TRBV30 and TRBJ1-3; 8 nucleotides align to TRBD1. The length of the CDR3 is 15 residues. Germline V gene lookup returns CDR1 GTSNPN and CDR2 SVGIG (reference sequence). V lost 0 bases to trimming and J lost 1 base; unmatched junction nucleotides: 2.

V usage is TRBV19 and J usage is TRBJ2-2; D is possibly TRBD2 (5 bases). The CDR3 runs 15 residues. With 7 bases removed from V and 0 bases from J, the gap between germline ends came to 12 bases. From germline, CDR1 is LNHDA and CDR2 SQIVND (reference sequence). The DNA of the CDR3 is TGTGCCAGTACCTTTCGAGGGTCGAACACCGGGGAGCTGTTTTTT. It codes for CASTFRGSNTGELFF.

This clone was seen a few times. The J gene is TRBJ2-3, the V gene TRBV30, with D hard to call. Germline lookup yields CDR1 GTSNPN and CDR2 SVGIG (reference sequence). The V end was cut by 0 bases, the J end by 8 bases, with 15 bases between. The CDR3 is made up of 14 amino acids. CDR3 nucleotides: TGTGCCTGGAGTGTGGCTGTCCCATACAGTACGCAGTATTTT. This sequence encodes CAWSVAVPYSTQYF.

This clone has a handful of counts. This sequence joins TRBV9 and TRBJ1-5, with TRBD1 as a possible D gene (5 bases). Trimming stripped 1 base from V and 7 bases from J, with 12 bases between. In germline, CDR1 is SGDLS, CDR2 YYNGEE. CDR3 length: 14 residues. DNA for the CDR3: TGTGCCAGCAGCGTACAGGGCGGGGACCAGCCCCAGCATTTT. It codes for CASSVQGGDQPQHF.

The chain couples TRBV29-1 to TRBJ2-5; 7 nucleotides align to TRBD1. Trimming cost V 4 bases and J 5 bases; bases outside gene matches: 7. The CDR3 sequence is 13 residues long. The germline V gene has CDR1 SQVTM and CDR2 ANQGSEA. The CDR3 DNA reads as TGCAGCGTTGGTGAGGGGGCCGCGGAGACCCAGTACTTC. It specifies CSVGEGAAETQYF.

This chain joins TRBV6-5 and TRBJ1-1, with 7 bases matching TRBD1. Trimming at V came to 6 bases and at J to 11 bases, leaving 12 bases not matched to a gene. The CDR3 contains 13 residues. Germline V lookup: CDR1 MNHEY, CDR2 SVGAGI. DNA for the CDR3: TGTGCCAGCAGCCACCCTTTGACAGGGAACGCTTTCTTT. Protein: CASSHPLTGNAFF.

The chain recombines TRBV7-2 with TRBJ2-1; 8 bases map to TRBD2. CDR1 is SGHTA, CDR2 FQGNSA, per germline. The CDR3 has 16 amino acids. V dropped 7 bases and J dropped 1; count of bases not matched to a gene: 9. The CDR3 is CASTPTGGGSYNEQFF. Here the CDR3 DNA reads TGTGCCAGCACCCCCACGGGAGGGGGGTCCTACAATGAGCAGTTCTTC.